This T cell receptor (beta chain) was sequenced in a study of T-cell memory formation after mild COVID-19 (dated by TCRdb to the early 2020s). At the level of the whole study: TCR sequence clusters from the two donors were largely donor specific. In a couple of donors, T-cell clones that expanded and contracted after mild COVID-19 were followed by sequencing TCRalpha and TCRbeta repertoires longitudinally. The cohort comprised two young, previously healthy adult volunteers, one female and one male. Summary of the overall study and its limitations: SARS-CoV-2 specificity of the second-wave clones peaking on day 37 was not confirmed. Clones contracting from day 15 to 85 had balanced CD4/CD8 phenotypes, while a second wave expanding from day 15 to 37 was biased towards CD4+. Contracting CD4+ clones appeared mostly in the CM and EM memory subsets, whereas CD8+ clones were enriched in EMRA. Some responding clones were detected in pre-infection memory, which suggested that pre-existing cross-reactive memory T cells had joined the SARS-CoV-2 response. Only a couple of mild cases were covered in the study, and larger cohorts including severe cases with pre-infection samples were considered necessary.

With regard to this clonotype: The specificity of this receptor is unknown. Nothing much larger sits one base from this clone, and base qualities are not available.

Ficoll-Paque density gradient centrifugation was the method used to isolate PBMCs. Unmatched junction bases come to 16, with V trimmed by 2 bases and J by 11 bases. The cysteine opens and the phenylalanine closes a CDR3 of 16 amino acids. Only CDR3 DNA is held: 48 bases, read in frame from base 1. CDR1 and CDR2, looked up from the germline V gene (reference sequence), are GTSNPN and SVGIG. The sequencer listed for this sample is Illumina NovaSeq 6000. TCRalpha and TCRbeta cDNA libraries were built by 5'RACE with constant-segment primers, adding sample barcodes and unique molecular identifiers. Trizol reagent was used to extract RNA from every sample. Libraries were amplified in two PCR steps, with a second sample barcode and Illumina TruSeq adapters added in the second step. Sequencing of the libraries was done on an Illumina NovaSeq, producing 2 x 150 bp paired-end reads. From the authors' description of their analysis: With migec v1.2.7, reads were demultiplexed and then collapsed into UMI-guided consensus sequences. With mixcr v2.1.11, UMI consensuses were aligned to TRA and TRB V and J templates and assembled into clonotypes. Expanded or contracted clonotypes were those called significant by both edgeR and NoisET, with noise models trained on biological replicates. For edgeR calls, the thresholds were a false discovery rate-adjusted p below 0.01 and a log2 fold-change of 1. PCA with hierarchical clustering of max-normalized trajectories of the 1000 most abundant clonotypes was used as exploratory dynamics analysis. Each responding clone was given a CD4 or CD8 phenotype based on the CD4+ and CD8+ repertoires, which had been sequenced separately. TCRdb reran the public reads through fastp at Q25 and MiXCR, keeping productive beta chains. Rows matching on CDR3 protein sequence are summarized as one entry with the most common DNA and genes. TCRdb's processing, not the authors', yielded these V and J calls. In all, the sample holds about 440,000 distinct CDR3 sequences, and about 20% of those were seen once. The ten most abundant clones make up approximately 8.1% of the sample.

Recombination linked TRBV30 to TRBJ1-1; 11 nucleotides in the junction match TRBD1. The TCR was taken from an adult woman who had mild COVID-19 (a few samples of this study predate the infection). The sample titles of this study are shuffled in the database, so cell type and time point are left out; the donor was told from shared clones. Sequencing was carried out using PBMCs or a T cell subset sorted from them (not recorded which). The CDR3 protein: CAWSYSAWDRGWSAFF. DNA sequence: TGTGCCTGGAGTTATAGCGCTTGGGACAGGGGGTGGTCGGCTTTCTTT. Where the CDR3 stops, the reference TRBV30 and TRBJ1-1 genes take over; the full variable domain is SQTIHQWPATLVQPVGSPLSLECTVEGTSNPNLYWYRQAAGRGLQLLFYSVGIGQISSEVPQNLSASRPQDRQFILSSKKLLLSDSGFYLCAWSYSAWDRGWSAFFGQGTRLTVV.